This passage covers 13 T cell receptor beta chains from one sample sequenced in a study of blood T cells in healthy people across ages. Using a J-beta primer mix together with a sample-barcoded 5' primer, a second PCR was run for about 7 to 12 cycles. TCRdb reprocessed the 5' RACE reads via MiXCR and lists one record per CDR3 protein. The sample lists 1.8 million or so distinct CDR3 sequences, roughly 43% seen once, with roughly 23% in the top ten. The sample comprised blood. The receptors stem from a human donor in good health.

This clonotype occurred a few times. The chain combines TRBV9 with TRBJ1-4; perhaps TRBD1 as D (5 bases). The CDR3 is made up of 15 amino acids. Germline CDR1 reads SGDLS; CDR2 reads YYNGEE. The V end was cut by 4 bases, the J end by 7 bases, with 17 bases between. The CDR3 region is CASSLLGTGSEKLFF. The CDR3 DNA sequence: TGTGCCAGCAGCCTCTTGGGAACAGGCAGTGAAAAACTGTTTTTT.

The rearrangement uses TRBV5-1 and TRBJ1-1; a weak D match, TRBD1 (5 bases). Trimming stripped 0 bases from V and 0 bases from J, with 9 bases between. This CDR3 spans 15 amino acids. CDR1 and CDR2 (germline): SGHRS, YFSETQ. DNA for the CDR3: TGCGCCAGCAGCTTGGCAGGGAACATGAACACTGAAGCTTTCTTT. It codes for CASSLAGNMNTEAFF.

Many counts were recorded for this clonotype. V gene TRBV29-1 combines with J gene TRBJ2-1; D unclear. Trimming left V 4 bases short and J 9 bases short, with 13 bases between. CDR3 length equals 12 residues. Germline V CDR1 and CDR2: SQVTM, ANQGSEA. The CDR3 region is CSVVAPPSEQFF. CDR3 nucleotide sequence: TGCAGCGTTGTCGCTCCCCCCAGTGAGCAGTTCTTC.

This clonotype turned up a few times. This chain joins TRBV4-2 and TRBJ1-2; 7 bases fit TRBD1. After removal of 1 base from V and 2 bases from J, the junction contained 4 bases not matched to a gene. Per germline, CDR1 LGHNA and CDR2 YNFKEQ. The CDR3 totals 15 residues. CDR3 loop: CASSQVAGQNYGYTF. CDR3 bases: TGTGCCAGCAGCCAAGTTGCGGGACAGAACTATGGCTACACCTTC.

On this clonotype: One end of the junction varies from germline; a read error may be responsible. The V call is TRBV12-3 or TRBV12-4, the J call TRBJ1-1, with D perhaps matching TRBD1 (6 bases). The CDR3 is made up of 13 amino acids. The CDR3 sequence is CASSTTGTTQAFF. DNA for the CDR3: TGTGCCAGCAGTACCACAGGGACCACTCAAGCTTTCTTT.

J is TRBJ2-6 and V is TRBV15; weak D call: TRBD1 (5 bases). This CDR3 comprises 18 residues. Germline V gene data show CDR1 as LNHNV and CDR2 as YYDKDF (reference sequence). V dropped 0 bases and J dropped 1 base, with 13 bases sitting between them. The CDR3 here is CATSRDYTSGSGANVLTF. The CDR3, as DNA: TGTGCCACCAGCAGAGATTATACTTCAGGGTCTGGGGCCAACGTCCTGACTTTC.

V and J are TRBV29-1 and TRBJ1-3; D is unresolved. Between the trimmed V and J ends, which lost 7 bases and 4 bases, there was a span of 20 bases. CDR1 SQVTM and CDR2 ANQGSEA come from the germline V gene. The CDR3 is made up of 15 amino acids. CDR3 sequence reads: CSAVGEEIGGNTIYF. DNA of the CDR3: TGCAGCGCTGTAGGCGAGGAGATAGGAGGAAACACCATATATTTT.

There are a few counts of this clonotype. The chain uses TRBV10-3 and TRBJ1-2; no clear D. The length of the CDR3 is 12 residues. V shed 6 bases and J shed 5 bases, with 10 bases lying between them. Germline assignment: CDR1 ENHRY and CDR2 SYGVKD. Written as DNA, the CDR3 is TGTGCCATCAGAGCGACGGGGTATGGCTACACCTTC. It specifies CAIRATGYGYTF.

This clonotype was counted between two and nine times. Here the CDR3 DNA reads TGTGCCAGCAAGGGGGAAATCCAGCCCCAGCATTTT. Translating gives CASKGEIQPQHF. The chain carries TRBV28 and TRBJ1-5; possible D gene TRBD1, 6 bases. Per germline, CDR1 MDHEN and CDR2 SYDVKM. The CDR3 length is 12 residues. V dropped 7 bases and J dropped 7 bases, with 11 bases sitting between them.

This sequence joins TRBV3-1 and TRBJ2-7; 9 nucleotides line up with TRBD1. The J call may be incorrect, as the DNA end agrees better with TRBJ2-5. Germline lookup yields CDR1 LGHDT and CDR2 YNNKEL (reference sequence). The CDR3 has 17 residues. CDR3 loop: CASSRLRTGVGQETQYF. DNA for the CDR3: TGTGCCAGCAGTCGATTGAGGACAGGGGTAGGCCAAGAGACCCAGTACTTC.

The rearrangement joins TRBV14 to TRBJ2-3; the match to TRBD1 covers 7 bases. With 4 bases clipped from V and 2 bases from J, the junction kept 15 bases outside the gene matches. This CDR3 is 18 amino acids long. CDR1 and CDR2 from the germline V gene are SGHDN and FVKESK. The chain's CDR3 is CASSRHRGRDSDTDTQYF. The DNA for the CDR3 is TGTGCCAGCAGCCGCCACCGAGGCCGGGACAGCGACACAGATACGCAGTATTTT. The full variable domain, its missing parts supplied by reference TRBV14 and TRBJ2-3, is EAGVTQFPSHSVIEKGQTVTLRCDPISGHDNLYWYRRVMGKEIKFLLHFVKESKQDESGMPNNRFLAERTGGTYSTLKVQPAELEDSGVYFCASSRHRGRDSDTDTQYFGPGTRLTVL.

This clonotype was observed a handful of times. The chain has TRBV12-3 or TRBV12-4 and TRBJ2-7; perhaps D is TRBD1 or TRBD2 (5 bases each). The V end lost 5 bases, the J end lost 3 bases, and 14 bases lay between the germline ends. This CDR3 comprises 14 residues. The CDR3 is CASSTRGLNYEQYF. The CDR3 DNA is TGTGCCAGCAGTACCCGGGGCCTTAACTACGAGCAGTACTTC.

Only a few counts were recorded for this clonotype. V usage is TRBV9 and J usage is TRBJ1-5, with D perhaps TRBD1 (5 bases). In germline, CDR1 is SGDLS, CDR2 YYNGEE. This CDR3 has 14 residues. Trimming shortened V by 1 base and J by 5 bases, and 10 bases separated the two germline ends. The CDR3 is CASSVRGGHQPQHF. The CDR3 nucleotides are TGTGCCAGCAGCGTACGGGGGGGTCATCAGCCCCAGCATTTT.